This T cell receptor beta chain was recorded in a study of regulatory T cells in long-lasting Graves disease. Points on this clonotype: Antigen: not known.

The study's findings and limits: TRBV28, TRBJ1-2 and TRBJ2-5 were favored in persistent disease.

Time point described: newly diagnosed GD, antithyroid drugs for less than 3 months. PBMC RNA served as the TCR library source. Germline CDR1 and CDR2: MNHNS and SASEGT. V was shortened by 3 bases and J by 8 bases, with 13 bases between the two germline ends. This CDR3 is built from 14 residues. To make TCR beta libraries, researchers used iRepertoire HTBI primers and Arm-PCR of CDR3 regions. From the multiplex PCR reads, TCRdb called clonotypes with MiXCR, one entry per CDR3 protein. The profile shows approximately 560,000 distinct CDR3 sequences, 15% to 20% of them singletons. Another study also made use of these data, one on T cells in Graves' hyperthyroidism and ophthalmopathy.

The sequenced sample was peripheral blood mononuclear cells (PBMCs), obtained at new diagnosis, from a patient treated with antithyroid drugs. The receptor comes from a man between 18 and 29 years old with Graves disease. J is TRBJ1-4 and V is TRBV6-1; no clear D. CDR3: CASSEWRVGEKLFF. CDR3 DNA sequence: TGTGCCAGCAGTGAGTGGAGGGTTGGGGAAAAACTGTTTTTT.